The next 24 T cell receptor beta chains were all read from a single sample in a study of Graves' ophthalmopathy and Graves' hyperthyroidism. The sequenced template was RNA, covering the TCR beta CDR3 region. The workflow started with a first-round RT-PCR run with HTBI primers and then moved on to a second-round multiplex PCR. TCRdb redid the calling of the multiplex PCR reads with MiXCR, one entry per CDR3 protein. Of under 250,000 distinct CDR3 sequences in the sample, 20% to 25% were seen once. Sequencing was done on a sample of peripheral blood. These TCRs come from a woman aged 50 to 60 with Graves' ophthalmopathy.

This chain joins TRBV6-1 and TRBJ1-5, with 10 bases identical to TRBD1. The V gene end was trimmed by 4 bases and the J gene end by 2 bases; junction bases not matched to a gene: 8. CDR3 length: 17 amino acids. Germline lookup yields CDR1 MNHNS and CDR2 SASEGT. CDR3 sequence (DNA): TGTGCCAGCAGTGGGGGGGACAGGGGAAGTCGCAATCAGCCCCAGCATTTT. This translates into CASSGGDRGSRNQPQHF.

There are many counts of this clonotype. The J gene is TRBJ2-5, the V gene TRBV12-3 or TRBV12-4, with a weak D call TRBD1 (5 bases). Trimming left V 5 bases short and J 7 bases short, with 8 bases between. The CDR3 is 11 amino acids. CDR3 sequence: CASSPRGTQYF. DNA of the CDR3: TGTGCCAGCAGTCCTAGGGGGACCCAGTACTTC.

This clonotype was found many times. The V and J genes are TRBV11-2 and TRBJ2-7; D may be TRBD1 (6 bases). CDR1 SGHAT and CDR2 FQNNGV come from the germline V gene. The CDR3 sequence is 14 residues long. Trimming removed 4 bases from V and 4 bases from J, with 14 bases in between. The CDR3 region is CASSYGQLPYEQYF. In DNA, the CDR3 is TGTGCCAGCAGCTATGGACAGCTACCGTACGAGCAGTACTTC.

A single count supports this clonotype. This CDR3 is missing its conserved last phenylalanine or tryptophan, likely due to a read error. The chain recombines TRBV7-9 with TRBJ2-5, with TRBD2 matching 8 bases. This CDR3 spans 14 amino acids. V shed 5 bases and J 4 bases; nucleotides not matched to a gene: 6. CDR1 is SEHNR and CDR2 is FQNEAQ in the germline V gene (reference sequence). CDR3 sequence reads: CASSRAGERETQYL. The DNA of the CDR3 is TGTGCCAGCAGCCGAGCGGGAGAGCGAGAGACCCAGTACCTC.

This clonotype was recorded at least ten times. The chain has TRBV7-8 and TRBJ2-1; D might be TRBD2 (5 bases). The CDR3 runs to 14 residues. Germline CDR1 and CDR2: SGHVS and FQNEAQ. V was pared by 1 base and J by 9 bases, with 13 bases between. The CDR3 DNA sequence: TGTGCCAGCAGCTTAGGGGGTTTCGGAGGTGAGCAGTTCTTC. Its translation is CASSLGGFGGEQFF.

This clonotype has a count of ten or more. V usage is TRBV20-1 and J usage is TRBJ2-5; D tentatively fits TRBD1 or TRBD2 (5 bases each). Germline assignment: CDR1 DFQATT and CDR2 SNEGSKA (reference sequence). V dropped 0 bases and J dropped 9 bases, with 20 bases sitting between them. The CDR3 length is 15 residues. The CDR3 region has the DNA TGCAGTGCTAGAGATCCCAGGGCAGCCCTCGGGGCCCAGTACTTC. Encoded protein: CSARDPRAALGAQYF.

This clonotype was counted at least ten times. The rearrangement links TRBV6-1 to TRBJ2-7, with unresolved D. The CDR3 consists of 13 residues. The germline V gene has CDR1 MNHNS and CDR2 SASEGT. The V end lost 6 bases, the J end lost 2 bases, and 11 bases lay between the germline ends. The CDR3 DNA reads TGTGCCAGCAGCCCCGCAACCACCTACGAGCAGTACTTC. Translation gives CASSPATTYEQYF.

This clonotype was seen ten or more times. This chain connects TRBV7-9 to TRBJ2-5; 8 positions match TRBD1. This CDR3 spans 13 amino acids. Per germline, CDR1 SEHNR and CDR2 FQNEAQ (reference sequence). V lost 5 bases, J lost 5 bases, and 4 bases stayed unmatched. DNA of the CDR3: TGTGCCAGCAGCGACAGGGGCAGGGAGACCCAGTACTTC. It encodes CASSDRGRETQYF.

There are many counts of this clonotype. At one of its ends the junction is not consistent with the germline gene, which may arise from a read error. This chain connects TRBV15 to TRBJ1-2; maybe TRBD1 (5 bases). This CDR3 has 13 amino acids. Germline CDR1 is LNHNV and CDR2 is YYDKDF (reference sequence). The CDR3 sequence: CAARFPGNYGYTF. CDR3 DNA: TGTGCCGCCAGATTTCCAGGGAACTATGGCTACACCTTC. Full variable domain (missing parts from reference TRBV15 and TRBJ1-2): DAMVIQNPRYQVTQFGKPVTLSCSQTLNHNVMYWYQQKSSQAPKLLFHYYDKDFNNEADTPDNFQSRRPNTSFCFLDIRSPGLGDTAMYLCAARFPGNYGYTFGSGTRLTVV.

This clonotype was seen ten or more times. The chain uses TRBV5-1 and TRBJ2-5, with no clear D. V lost 4 bases and J lost 3, with 13 bases in between. Germline-derived CDR1 and CDR2 are SGHRS and YFSETQ. This CDR3 region has 14 residues. The CDR3 protein is CASSRDPVEETQYF. CDR3 DNA sequence: TGCGCCAGCAGCCGAGATCCAGTGGAAGAGACCCAGTACTTC.

This clonotype was seen many times. The chain uses TRBV18 and TRBJ1-1, with D hard to call. Germline loops: CDR1 KGHSH, CDR2 LQKENI. This CDR3 has 13 amino acids. The V gene lost 3 bases and the J gene lost 6 bases, with 11 bases spanning the gap. The CDR3 nucleotides read TGTGCCAGCTCACCTACACGCGGGGCTGAAGCTTTCTTT. Translation gives CASSPTRGAEAFF.

The chain uses TRBV6-1 and TRBJ1-2; 11 bases map to TRBD1. In germline, CDR1 is MNHNS, CDR2 SASEGT. The CDR3 contains 15 residues. J was trimmed by 5 bases and V by 6 bases; bases with no gene match: 8. This CDR3 is CASSVGQGARYGYTF. The CDR3 DNA reads as TGTGCCAGCAGCGTCGGACAGGGGGCAAGGTATGGCTACACCTTC.

This clonotype was seen just once. J is TRBJ2-7 and V is TRBV12-3 or TRBV12-4; D is ambiguous. This CDR3 contains 13 residues. V lost 4 bases and J lost 3, with 10 bases in between. DNA of the CDR3: TGTGCCAGCAGTTCAAGGAAGGGCTACGAGCAGTACTTC. Translation: CASSSRKGYEQYF.

The rearrangement links TRBV28 to TRBJ2-7, with unresolved D. Germline V gives CDR1 MDHEN, CDR2 SYDVKM. V was shortened by 5 bases and J by 0 bases, with 14 bases between the two germline ends. This CDR3 has 15 amino acids. CDR3 coding DNA: TGTGCCAGCAGTCACGCGGTTCCCGGCTCCTACGAGCAGTACTTC. Protein product: CASSHAVPGSYEQYF.

The rearrangement joins TRBV24-1 to TRBJ2-7; D gene uncertain. The V end lost 4 bases, the J end lost 4 bases, and 19 bases lay between the germline ends. The CDR3 runs to 16 residues. From germline, CDR1 is KGHDR and CDR2 SFDVKD. CDR3 in amino acids: CATSDPRKLALYEQYF. CDR3 bases: TGTGCCACCAGTGACCCCCGTAAGTTAGCATTATACGAGCAGTACTTC.

This clonotype was recorded many times. This rearrangement joins TRBV11-1 to TRBJ2-7; possible D gene TRBD1, 6 bases. The CDR3 contains 14 residues. Between the trimmed V and J ends, which lost 5 bases and 2 bases, there was a span of 13 bases. The germline V gene encodes CDR1 SGHAT and CDR2 FQDESV (reference sequence). As DNA, the CDR3 is TGTGCCAGCAGCGCCTCACAGGGCCCCTACGAGCAGTACTTC. It specifies CASSASQGPYEQYF. Full variable domain (rest looked up from reference TRBV11-1 and TRBJ2-7): EAEVAQSPRYKITEKSQAVAFWCDPISGHATLYWYRQILGQGPELLVQFQDESVVDDSQLPKDRFSAERLKGVDSTLKIQPAELGDSAMYLCASSASQGPYEQYFGPGTRLTVT.

The rearrangement joins TRBV11-2 to TRBJ2-7, with D tentatively TRBD2 (6 bases). This CDR3 is 18 amino acids long. Trimming cost V 0 bases and J 2 bases, with 20 bases left between them. Germline values: CDR1 SGHAT, CDR2 FQNNGV. The CDR3 DNA reads TGTGCCAGCAGCTTAGACCGCCCGGGACTGAACTTGCCCTACGAGCAGTACTTC. Amino acids: CASSLDRPGLNLPYEQYF. The variable domain in full, with the rest retrieved from reference TRBV11-2 and TRBJ2-7, is EAGVAQSPRYKIIEKRQSVAFWCNPISGHATLYWYQQILGQGPKLLIQFQNNGVVDDSQLPKDRFSAERLKGVDSTLKIQPAKLEDSAVYLCASSLDRPGLNLPYEQYFGPGTRLTVT.

In this sample, this clonotype turned up many times. This rearrangement joins TRBV30 to TRBJ1-3, with D possibly TRBD1 on 5 matching bases. The CDR3 length is 12 residues. Trimming took 4 bases from V and 4 from J, leaving 8 bases between them. In germline, CDR1 is GTSNPN, CDR2 SVGIG (reference sequence). CDR3 in DNA: TGTGCCTGGACCAACAGGGGAAACACCATATATTTT. Amino acids: CAWTNRGNTIYF.

This clonotype turned up a few times. V is TRBV6-5 and J is TRBJ1-5, with 8 bases that match TRBD1. There are 16 residues in the CDR3. The ends lost 4 bases at V and 2 bases at J; junction bases unmatched: 7. Germline V CDR1 and CDR2: MNHEY, SVGAGI. CDR3 nucleotides: TGTGCCAGCAGTTTCTCGAGACAGGGGCGCAATCAGCCCCAGCATTTT. Protein product: CASSFSRQGRNQPQHF.

This clonotype was counted at least ten times. This chain uses TRBV12-3 or TRBV12-4 with TRBJ2-7; D gene unclear. V was trimmed by 5 bases and J by 5 bases, leaving 16 bases between them. The CDR3 totals 14 residues. CDR3 sequence: CASSTAAGVDEQYF. The CDR3 DNA reads as TGTGCCAGCAGTACCGCGGCTGGGGTCGACGAGCAGTACTTC.

This clonotype was detected only a few times. The chain joins TRBV20-1 to TRBJ2-2, with 8 bases lining up with TRBD2. CDR1 is DFQATT, CDR2 SNEGSKA, per germline (reference sequence). There are 18 residues in the CDR3. Trimming at V came to 6 bases and at J to 5 bases, leaving 20 bases not matched to a gene. The DNA for the CDR3 is TGCAGTGCCCCCCCCCCACGGGAGGGCCTTCTGGGAACCGGGGAGCTGTTTTTT. Translated, it gives CSAPPPREGLLGTGELFF.

This clonotype came up many times. The chain uses TRBV6-1 and TRBJ1-2; 7 nucleotides match TRBD1. Germline CDR1 and CDR2: MNHNS and SASEGT. V shed 5 bases and J 5 bases; nucleotides not matched to a gene: 11. CDR3 size: 15 residues. This CDR3 reads CASSRETGSGYGYTF. CDR3 sequence (DNA): TGTGCCAGCAGTCGGGAGACAGGGTCAGGGTATGGCTACACCTTC.

There are many counts of this clonotype. This chain links TRBV6-5 with TRBJ1-5, with 7 bases fitting TRBD1. The CDR3 is made up of 15 amino acids. Germline CDR1 reads MNHEY; CDR2 reads SVGAGI. Trimming at V came to 5 bases and at J to 7 bases, leaving 11 bases not matched to a gene. The CDR3, as DNA: TGTGCCAGCAGTCTACGGATCGAGACAGGGCAGCCCCAGCATTTT. Translated: CASSLRIETGQPQHF.

This clonotype has at least ten counts. The chain carries TRBV28 and TRBJ2-7; D might be TRBD1 or TRBD2, each matching 5 bases. Trimming removed 5 bases from V and 0 bases from J, with 8 bases in between. The germline V gene encodes CDR1 MDHEN and CDR2 SYDVKM. The CDR3 is 13 residues long. The CDR3 sequence: CASSLGTSYEQYF. The CDR3 nucleotides are TGTGCCAGCAGTCTCGGGACCTCCTACGAGCAGTACTTC.